The T cell receptor beta chain under discussion was sequenced for a study of cytomegalovirus exposure and HLA in healthy donors. The wider study: Falling in the Caucasian-associated ancestry cluster were about 82% of 300 to 500 genotyped donors. General study findings and limits: Sequencing depth roughly uniform across donors was assumed in presence/absence analyses. There were about 160 TCR beta chains listed as cytomegalovirus-associated. Using a false discovery rate of 0.05, a later analysis showed that about 16,000 TCR beta sequences were associated with HLA alleles.

Primers included in the PCR were 60 Vbeta and 13 Jbeta primers. Sequencing used immunoSEQ multiplex PCR; TCRdb keeps in-frame clones, though not all of them. The sample consists of fewer than 200,000 clones, roughly 12% of them appearing once. About this clone: Antigen: not known.

This CDR3 is built from 14 residues. CDR1 SGHAT and CDR2 FQNNGV come from the germline V gene. V was clipped by 0 bases and J by 8 bases; unmatched bases: 0. The sample consisted of PBMCs. V and J are TRBV11-2 and TRBJ1-6; 8 positions agree with TRBD1. The receptor's source is a man aged 45 to 65 in good health and CMV-seropositive. The DNA for the CDR3 is TGTGCCAGCAGCTTAGAGACAGGGGATTCACCCCTCCACTTT. Protein sequence: CASSLETGDSPLHF.